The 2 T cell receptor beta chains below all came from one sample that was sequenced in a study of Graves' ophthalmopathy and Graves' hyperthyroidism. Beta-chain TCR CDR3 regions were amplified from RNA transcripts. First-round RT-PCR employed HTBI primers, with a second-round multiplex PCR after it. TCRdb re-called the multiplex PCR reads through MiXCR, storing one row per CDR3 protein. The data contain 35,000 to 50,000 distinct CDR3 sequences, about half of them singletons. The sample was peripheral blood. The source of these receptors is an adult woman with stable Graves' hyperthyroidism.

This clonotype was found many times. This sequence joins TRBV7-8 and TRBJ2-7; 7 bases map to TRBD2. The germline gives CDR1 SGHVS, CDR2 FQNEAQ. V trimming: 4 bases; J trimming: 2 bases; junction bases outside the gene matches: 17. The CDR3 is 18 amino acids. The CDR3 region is CASSSRGELPTRTYEQYF. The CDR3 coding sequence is TGTGCCAGCAGCTCCCGGGGGGAGCTGCCGACCAGAACCTACGAGCAGTACTTC.

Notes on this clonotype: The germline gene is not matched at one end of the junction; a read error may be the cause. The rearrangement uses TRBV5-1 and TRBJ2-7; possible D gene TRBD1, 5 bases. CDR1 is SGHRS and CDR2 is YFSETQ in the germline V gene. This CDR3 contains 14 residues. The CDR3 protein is CASSLKGMSYERYF. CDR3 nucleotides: TGCGCAAGCAGCTTGAAGGGGATGTCCTACGAGCGGTACTTC.